There are a few counts of the clone carrying this TCR beta chain. Its antigen is currently unknown. Blood was collected once per donor into heparin, averaging around 120 mL. The data stem from a study of beta chain features in type 1 diabetes. Overall study context: What patients shared with healthy donors was a similar profile of age, gender and cell yields.

Study outcomes and limitations: Patients with Type 1 diabetes showed moderately but significantly shorter TCRB CDR3s in all four CD4+ subsets.

The sequenced template was cDNA made from the entire isolated RNA. The read count averaged about 3.3 million across naive, central memory and regulatory T cell samples. The repertoire was sequenced with immunoSEQ multiplex PCR; TCRdb's copy has only in-frame clones and lacks some. The sample has around 160,000 clones, 48% seen once; the top ten hold under 0.45%. Germline-derived CDR1 and CDR2 are KGHSH and LQKENI. This CDR3 contains 13 residues. V was cut by 5 bases and J by 2 bases, with 10 bases left in between. This chain uses TRBV18 with TRBJ2-7; D is unclear. Sequencing used Tregs from blood. This clonotype was obtained from a man between 18 and 29 years old in good health. The CDR3 DNA follows: TGTGCCAGCTCATTAACAGAGACCTACGAGCAGTACTTC. Translating it yields CASSLTETYEQYF.